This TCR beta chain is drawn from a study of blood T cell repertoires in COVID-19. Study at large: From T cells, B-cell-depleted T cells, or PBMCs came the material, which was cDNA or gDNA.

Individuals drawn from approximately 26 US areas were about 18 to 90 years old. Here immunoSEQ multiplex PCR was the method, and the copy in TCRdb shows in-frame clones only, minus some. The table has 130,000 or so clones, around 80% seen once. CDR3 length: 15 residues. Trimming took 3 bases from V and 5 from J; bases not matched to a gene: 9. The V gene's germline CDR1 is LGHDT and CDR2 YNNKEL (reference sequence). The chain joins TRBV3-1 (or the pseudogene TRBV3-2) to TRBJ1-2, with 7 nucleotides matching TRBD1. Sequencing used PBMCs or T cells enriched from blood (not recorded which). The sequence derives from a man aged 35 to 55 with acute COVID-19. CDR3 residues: CASSHRQGTGYGYTF. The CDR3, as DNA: TGTGCCAGCAGCCATCGACAGGGAACAGGGTATGGCTACACCTTC.